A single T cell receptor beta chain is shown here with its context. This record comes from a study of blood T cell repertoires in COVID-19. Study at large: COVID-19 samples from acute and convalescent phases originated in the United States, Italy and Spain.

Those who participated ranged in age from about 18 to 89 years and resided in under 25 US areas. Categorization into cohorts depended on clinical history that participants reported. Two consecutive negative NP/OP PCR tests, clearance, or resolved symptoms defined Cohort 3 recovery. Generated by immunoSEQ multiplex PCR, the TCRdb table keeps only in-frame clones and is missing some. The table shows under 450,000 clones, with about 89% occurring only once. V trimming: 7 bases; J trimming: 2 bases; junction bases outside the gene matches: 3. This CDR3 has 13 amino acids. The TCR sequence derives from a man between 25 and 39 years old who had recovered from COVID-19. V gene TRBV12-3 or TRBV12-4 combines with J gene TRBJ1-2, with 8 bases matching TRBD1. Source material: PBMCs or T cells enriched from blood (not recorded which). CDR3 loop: CASTDRGNYGYTF. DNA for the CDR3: TGTGCCAGCACCGACAGGGGAAACTATGGCTACACCTTC.